This T cell receptor (beta chain) was sequenced during a study of blood T cell repertoires in COVID-19. The CDR3 covers 15 residues. The germline V gene encodes CDR1 SNHLY and CDR2 FYNNEI. J was trimmed by 4 bases and V by 7 bases; bases with no gene match: 11. TCRdb keeps only in-frame clones here, not all; method: immunoSEQ multiplex PCR. The sample holds around 230,000 clones; over 70% are singletons and the top ten take around 25%. The chain recombines TRBV2 with TRBJ2-5, with TRBD2 matching 8 bases. What was sequenced was peripheral blood. This clonotype was sampled from a man aged 35 to 55 with acute or convalescent COVID-19. The CDR3 reads CASNLEAAGGETQYF. CDR3 bases: TGTGCCAGCAACTTAGAGGCGGCGGGGGGAGAGACCCAGTACTTC.